This T cell receptor (beta chain) originates from a study of identical twins. Overall study results and limits: Twins showed weaker excess sharing in their beta out-of-frame sequences. Analyses of zero insertions could be partly confounded by invariant MAIT and iNKT cells.

A universal primer site was added by template switching, and unique molecular identifiers were carried by the cDNA. TCRdb recomputed calls from the 5' RACE reads with MiXCR, one row per CDR3 protein. The sample lists 1,800,000 or so distinct CDR3 sequences, 32% occurring once. The V gene lost 6 bases and the J gene lost 4 bases, with 12 bases spanning the gap. The CDR3 sequence is 13 residues long. Germline CDR1 is ENHRY and CDR2 is SYGVKD. This clonotype was detected a few times. Its target is not known. The sequenced sample was cord blood. The sequence was collected from a newborn girl in good health. V and J are TRBV10-3 and TRBJ1-1; tentatively, D is TRBD1 (6 bases). CDR3 residues: CAIRLQGITEAFF. Here the CDR3 DNA reads TGTGCCATCAGGCTACAGGGTATCACTGAAGCTTTCTTT.